One and the same sample provided the 12 T cell receptor beta chains below, sequenced in a study of T cell responses to AZD1222 COVID-19 vaccine. Only in-frame clones appear in the TCRdb table, and some are missing; sequencing was by immunoSEQ multiplex PCR. The sample carries approximately 110,000 clones, less than 90% recorded once. Sequenced material: peripheral blood, taken on day 0 of AZD1222 vaccination. The receptors derive from an adult in good health.

This chain links TRBV4-1 with TRBJ1-2; tentatively, D is TRBD1 (5 bases). The germline CDR1 and CDR2 sequences are MGHRA and YSYEKL. The CDR3 extends over 15 amino acids. Between the trimmed V and J ends, which lost 0 bases and 6 bases, there was a span of 14 bases. CDR3 sequence (DNA): TGCGCCAGCAGCCAAGACAGCAGGGTTAAGGATGGCTACACCTTC. Its translation: CASSQDSRVKDGYTF.

As DNA, the CDR3 is TGTGCCAGCAGCCAAGGGCAGGGGTCCTTTTTTAATCAGCCCCAGCATTTT. Protein sequence: CASSQGQGSFFNQPQHF. The chain carries TRBV3-1 (or the pseudogene TRBV3-2) and TRBJ1-5; TRBD1 might be the D (6 bases). This CDR3 is 17 amino acids long. Deletions cut 1 base from V and 4 bases from J, with 17 bases between. Germline loops: CDR1 LGHDT, CDR2 YNNKEL (reference sequence).

This chain connects TRBV9 to TRBJ2-1, with TRBD1 identical over 7 bases. The V and J ends lost 4 bases and 3 bases, in that order; junction bases with no gene match: 7. CDR3 size: 15 residues. Germline loops: CDR1 SGDLS, CDR2 YYNGEE. CDR3 coding DNA: TGTGCCAGCAGCCTCCTCGGGGACAGCTACAATGAGCAGTTCTTC. This encodes CASSLLGDSYNEQFF.

The chain recombines TRBV5-4 with TRBJ2-5, with a tentative D call TRBD1 (6 bases). Germline assignment: CDR1 SGHNT and CDR2 YYREEE (reference sequence). V lost 4 bases and J lost 5, with 15 bases in between. CDR3 length: 14 amino acids. CDR3 amino acids: CASSVQGSTETQYF. The CDR3 nucleotides read TGTGCCAGCAGCGTACAGGGTAGTACGGAGACCCAGTACTTC.

The chain joins TRBV4-2 to TRBJ2-3, with 8 bases fitting TRBD2. Germline loops: CDR1 LGHNA, CDR2 YNFKEQ. The CDR3 length is 17 residues. Unmatched junction bases numbered 10, after V lost 0 bases and J lost 5 bases. This CDR3 reads CASSQEGLGGAGDTQYF. The CDR3, as DNA: TGTGCCAGCAGCCAAGAAGGTCTCGGGGGGGCTGGAGATACGCAGTATTTT.

This rearrangement joins TRBV28 to TRBJ1-2; tentative D call: TRBD1 (5 bases). Germline V gene lookup returns CDR1 MDHEN and CDR2 SYDVKM. The length of the CDR3 is 14 residues. V lost 3 bases, J lost 2 bases, and 10 bases lay in between. The CDR3 DNA reads as TGTGCCAGCAGTTTTGTTGGGGGGAACTATGGCTACACCTTC. It is translated as CASSFVGGNYGYTF.

V usage is TRBV6-1 and J usage is TRBJ2-3, with unresolved D. CDR1 MNHNS and CDR2 SASEGT come from the germline V gene. Trimming shortened V by 0 bases and J by 4 bases, and 11 bases separated the two germline ends. This CDR3 is built from 15 residues. CDR3 loop: CASSEALLQSDTQYF. In DNA form, the CDR3 reads TGTGCCAGCAGTGAAGCGCTTCTACAGTCAGATACGCAGTATTTT.

The V gene is TRBV19, the J gene TRBJ2-5, with D hard to call. V was shortened by 0 bases and J by 1 base, with 6 bases between the two germline ends. There are 14 residues in the CDR3. Germline CDR1 LNHDA, CDR2 SQIVND (reference sequence). The DNA of the CDR3 is TGTGCCAGTAGTATAGACAGTTCCCAAGAGACCCAGTACTTC. Amino acids: CASSIDSSQETQYF.

The gene calls are TRBV27 and TRBJ2-1; 8 bases agree with TRBD1. CDR1 is MNHEY, CDR2 SMNVEV, per germline (reference sequence). V trimming: 3 bases; J trimming: 7 bases; junction bases outside the gene matches: 2. The CDR3 covers 13 residues. CDR3 sequence reads: CASSLDRDNEQFF. CDR3 nucleotide sequence: TGTGCCAGCAGTTTGGACAGGGATAATGAGCAGTTCTTC.

CDR3: CASSFSVYTTNEKLFF. The CDR3 region has the DNA TGTGCCAGCAGTTTTTCGGTTTATACAACTAATGAAAAACTGTTTTTT. This chain joins TRBV27 and TRBJ1-4; D call uncertain. V lost 3 bases and J 0 bases, leaving 11 bases between the germline ends. This CDR3 region has 16 residues. Germline V lookup: CDR1 MNHEY, CDR2 SMNVEV (reference sequence). The full variable domain, its missing parts supplied by reference TRBV27 and TRBJ1-4, is EAQVTQNPRYLITVTGKKLTVTCSQNMNHEYMSWYRQDPGLGLRQIYYSMNVEVTDKGDVPEGYKVSRKEKRNFPLILESPSPNQTSLYFCASSFSVYTTNEKLFFGSGTQLSVL.

The chain employs TRBV18 and TRBJ1-4; D not resolved. The CDR3 has 18 amino acids. V dropped 3 bases and J dropped 0 bases, with 17 bases sitting between them. Germline V gene data show CDR1 as KGHSH and CDR2 as LQKENI. For the CDR3, the DNA is TGTGCCAGCTCACCTCTAGGGAGAGGCCTTCCAACTAATGAAAAACTGTTTTTT. This gives the protein CASSPLGRGLPTNEKLFF.

The V call is TRBV19, the J call TRBJ1-2, with TRBD1 identical over 7 bases. This CDR3 spans 15 amino acids. V gave up 5 bases and J gave up 4 bases; unmatched junction bases: 10. Germline lookup yields CDR1 LNHDA and CDR2 SQIVND (reference sequence). CDR3 sequence: CASSSPGQHSYGYTF. The CDR3 DNA sequence: TGTGCCAGTAGTTCCCCGGGACAGCATTCCTATGGCTACACCTTC. Drawing the rest from reference TRBV19 and TRBJ1-2, the complete variable domain is DGGITQSPKYLFRKEGQNVTLSCEQNLNHDAMYWYRQDPGQGLRLIYYSQIVNDFQKGDIAEGYSVSREKKESFPLTVTSAQKNPTAFYLCASSSPGQHSYGYTFGSGTRLTVV.